Below, 9 T cell receptor beta chains from the same sample are listed, as sequenced in a study of shared clonotypes between healthy human individuals. Assay used: immunoSEQ multiplex PCR; TCRdb lists only in-frame clones, some missing. This sample yields 1 million to 1.3 million clones, of which about four fifths are seen a single time; roughly 0.62% belongs to the top ten. Sequenced sample: memory CD4+ T cells from PBMCs. Noted subset: CD45RA-negative fraction. These receptors were taken from a man aged 18 to 35 in good health. Some clones in this sample may be carry-over from other donors' samples.

This chain uses TRBV19 with TRBJ2-2, with D unresolved. The germline V and J ends were trimmed by 3 bases and 2 bases, with 10 bases remaining between them. Germline assignment: CDR1 LNHDA and CDR2 SQIVND (reference sequence). The CDR3 has 15 residues. The CDR3 DNA reads TGTGCCAGTAGTATGGAGAACCGCAACACCGGGGAGCTGTTTTTT. It specifies CASSMENRNTGELFF.

This clone was recorded at least ten times. The chain uses TRBV28 and TRBJ1-2, with D perhaps TRBD1 (6 bases). Germline V gene data show CDR1 as MDHEN and CDR2 as SYDVKM. V dropped 6 bases and J dropped 5 bases, with 19 bases sitting between them. The length of the CDR3 is 15 residues. The CDR3 is CASSLRGSTSYGYTF. CDR3 nucleotides: TGTGCCAGCAGCCTCAGGGGATCCACCTCATATGGCTACACCTTC.

This clone was seen only a few times. The rearrangement uses TRBV5-1 and TRBJ2-5; 9 bases are shared with TRBD2. Germline V gene sequence: CDR1 SGHRS, CDR2 YFSETQ. The CDR3 is 14 amino acids. V gave up 5 bases and J gave up 0 bases; unmatched junction bases: 2. This chain's CDR3 is CASRGGRDQETQYF. CDR3 bases: TGCGCCAGCAGGGGCGGGAGGGACCAAGAGACCCAGTACTTC.

The chain couples TRBV7-9 to TRBJ1-4; D not certain. The germline gives CDR1 SEHNR, CDR2 FQNEAQ (reference sequence). The CDR3 length is 16 residues. Trimming cost V 1 base and J 0 bases, with 9 bases left between them. CDR3 protein: CASSLGYSATNEKLFF. For the CDR3, the DNA is TGTGCCAGCAGCTTAGGGTACTCCGCAACTAATGAAAAACTGTTTTTT.

The chain is built from TRBV10-3 and TRBJ2-2, with 8 bases fitting TRBD2. Per germline, CDR1 ENHRY and CDR2 SYGVKD. This CDR3 region has 15 residues. V lost 10 bases to trimming and J lost 3 bases; unmatched junction nucleotides: 10. The chain's CDR3 is CATGREGHDTGELFF. CDR3 nucleotides: TGTGCCACCGGACGGGAGGGTCACGACACCGGGGAGCTGTTTTTT.

Details on this clone: A much larger clone is a single base away; this may be a read error. The CDR3 region is CASSETGANYGYTF. The CDR3 DNA reads TGTGCCAGCAGTGAAACAGGAGCTAACTATGGCTACACCTTC. The gene calls are TRBV2 and TRBJ1-2; D perhaps matches TRBD1 (5 bases). This CDR3 has 14 residues. Trimming took 2 bases from V and 0 from J, leaving 7 bases between them. Germline CDR1 and CDR2: SNHLY and FYNNEI.

The chain recombines TRBV28 with TRBJ1-2; perhaps TRBD1 as D (6 bases). The CDR3 loop spans 15 amino acids. Trimming cost V 3 bases and J 0 bases, with 11 bases left between them. Germline CDR1 is MDHEN and CDR2 is SYDVKM. CDR3 residues: CASSFPRGANYGYTF. The CDR3 bases are TGTGCCAGCAGTTTCCCCAGGGGAGCTAACTATGGCTACACCTTC.

The chain couples TRBV2 to TRBJ1-5; TRBD1 might be the D (6 bases). The germline V gene has CDR1 SNHLY and CDR2 FYNNEI. Trimming took off 1 base at V and 3 bases at J, with 13 bases between the two ends. This CDR3 has 16 residues. The chain's CDR3 is CASSEEQGPYNQPQHF. The CDR3 DNA is TGTGCCAGCAGTGAAGAACAGGGTCCTTACAATCAGCCCCAGCATTTT.

This chain connects TRBV18 to TRBJ1-3; 7 positions agree with TRBD1. The CDR3 spans 16 residues. Germline V gene sequence: CDR1 KGHSH, CDR2 LQKENI. J lost 2 bases, V lost 3 bases, and 7 bases had no gene match. CDR3 DNA sequence: TGTGCCAGCTCACCTTCCCAGGGGGGAGCTGGAAACACCATATATTTT. It yields the protein CASSPSQGGAGNTIYF.